The clone carrying this T cell receptor beta chain has a handful of counts. The antigen remains unidentified. The V and J ends lost 7 bases and 3 bases, in that order; junction bases with no gene match: 0. This CDR3 contains 12 residues. Germline V gene lookup returns CDR1 SQVTM and CDR2 ANQGSEA. These data come from a study of cytomegalovirus exposure and HLA in healthy donors. Findings and caveats of the study: Within a later analysis, the majority of CMV-associated TCR beta chains appeared HLA-restricted. A list of approximately 160 TCR beta chains associated with cytomegalovirus was given. Upon later analysis, HLA-associated TCR beta chains proved more clonally expanded than other, equally common chains.

A multiplex PCR was run with 60 Vbeta primers and 13 Jbeta primers. The data were produced by immunoSEQ multiplex PCR, yet TCRdb's version contains in-frame clones alone and is incomplete. The sample records 120,000 to 150,000 clones, roughly 64% being singletons. This chain uses TRBV29-1 with TRBJ2-2; the match to TRBD1 covers 9 bases. The source material was PBMCs. The TCR originated in a woman aged 25 to 39 in good health and CMV-seropositive. CDR3 sequence reads: CSGTGDTGELFF. CDR3 in DNA: TGCAGCGGGACAGGGGACACCGGGGAGCTGTTTTTT.